The source of this T cell receptor beta chain is a study of shared clonotypes between healthy human individuals. Looking at the study overall: The people who gave samples were a couple of women and a few men aged 18 to 49. Findings and caveats of the study: Clonotype sharing across donors was expected to vary with sequencing depth. Having only a few donors restricted how much genetic and exposure-history diversity was captured.

Sequencing of unsorted PBMC DNA was carried out using ten immunoSEQ deep assay plates. Produced via immunoSEQ multiplex PCR; TCRdb's table is partial and in-frame only. The sample includes about 490,000 clones, about 79% of them seen just once. V lost 2 bases and J 7 bases, leaving 15 bases between the germline ends. In germline, CDR1 is MNHNS, CDR2 SASEGT. CDR3 length: 14 amino acids. Worth noting for this clone: No antigen is known for it.

The V and J genes are TRBV6-1 and TRBJ2-7; unclear D gene. Sequences were obtained from PBMCs. The clonotype originates from a woman between 35 and 50 years old in good health. Some clones in this sample may be carry-over from other donors' samples. The CDR3 coding sequence is TGTGCCAGCAGTGAACCGCTAGGCCAGAGGGAGCAGTACTTC. This encodes CASSEPLGQREQYF.